This T cell receptor beta chain was sequenced during a study of vaccination effects on CD4 cells after COVID-19. The overall study: Post-vaccine sample collection fell at a median of 72 days after the second dose. General study results and limits: Clones that were induced by infection or by vaccine showed marked contraction late after vaccination. Convalescent patients were scarce in the study, and it lacked early post-infection timepoints.

Some clones are missing from TCRdb's copy, which holds only in-frame ones; the method was immunoSEQ multiplex PCR. The table has about 15,000 clones, over 65% seen once; the top ten hold under 25%. A remark on this clone: Its antigen is currently unknown.

This CDR3 region has 18 residues. The junction had 9 bases not matched to a gene; V was cut back by 1 base and J by 0 bases. Looked up from germline, CDR1 is SGHTA and CDR2 is FQGNSA. Antigen-specific CD4+ T cell clonotypes were called by their expansion after viral peptide-pool culture in ViraFEST. Subsequent to a culture period of nine to ten days, CD4+ T cells were isolated. PCR-confirmed SARS-CoV-2 infection occurred in the person between March and December 2020. Vaccine administered to participants consisted of two doses of either BNT162b2 or mRNA-1273. Cultures got half-medium changes with IL-2 on days 3 and 7.

The genes are TRBV7-2 and TRBJ2-5; 9 bases map to TRBD2. The source of this sequence is a human donor who had a prior SARS-CoV-2 infection. The sequencing used CD4+ T cells from PBMCs cultured with SARS-CoV-2 spike peptides, collected after COVID-19 vaccination. This chain's CDR3 is CASSLGRRSGGYQETQYF. The CDR3 DNA is TGTGCCAGCAGCTTAGGAAGGAGGAGCGGGGGGTACCAAGAGACCCAGTACTTC.